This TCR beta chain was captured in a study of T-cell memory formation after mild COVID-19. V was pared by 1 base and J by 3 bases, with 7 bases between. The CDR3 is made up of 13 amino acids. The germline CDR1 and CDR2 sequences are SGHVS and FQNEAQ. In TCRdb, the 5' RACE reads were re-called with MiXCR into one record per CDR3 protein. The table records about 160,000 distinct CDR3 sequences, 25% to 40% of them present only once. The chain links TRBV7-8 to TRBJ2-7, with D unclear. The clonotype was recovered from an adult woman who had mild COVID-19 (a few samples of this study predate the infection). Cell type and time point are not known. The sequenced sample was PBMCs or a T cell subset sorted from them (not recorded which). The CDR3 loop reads CASSLDTRYEQYF. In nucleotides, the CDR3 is TGTGCCAGCAGCTTAGACACCCGCTACGAGCAGTACTTC. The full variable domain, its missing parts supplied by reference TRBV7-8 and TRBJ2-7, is GAGVSQSPRYKVAKRGQDVALRCDPISGHVSLFWYQQALGQGPEFLTYFQNEAQLDKSGLPSDRFFAERPEGSVSTLKIQRTQQEDSAVYLCASSLDTRYEQYFGPGTRLTVT.